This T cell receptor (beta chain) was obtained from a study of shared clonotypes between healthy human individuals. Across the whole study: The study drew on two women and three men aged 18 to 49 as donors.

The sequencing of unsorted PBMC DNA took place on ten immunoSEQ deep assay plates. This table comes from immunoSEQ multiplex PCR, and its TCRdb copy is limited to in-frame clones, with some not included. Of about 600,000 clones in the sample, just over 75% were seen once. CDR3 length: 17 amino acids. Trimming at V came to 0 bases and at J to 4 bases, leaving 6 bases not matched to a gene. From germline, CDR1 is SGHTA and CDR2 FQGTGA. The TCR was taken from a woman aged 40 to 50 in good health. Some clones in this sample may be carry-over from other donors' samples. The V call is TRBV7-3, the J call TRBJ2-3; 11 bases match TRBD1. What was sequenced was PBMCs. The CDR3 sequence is CASSLTRTGGRSDTQYF. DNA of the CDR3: TGTGCCAGCAGCTTAACCCGGACAGGGGGCAGGTCAGATACGCAGTATTTT.